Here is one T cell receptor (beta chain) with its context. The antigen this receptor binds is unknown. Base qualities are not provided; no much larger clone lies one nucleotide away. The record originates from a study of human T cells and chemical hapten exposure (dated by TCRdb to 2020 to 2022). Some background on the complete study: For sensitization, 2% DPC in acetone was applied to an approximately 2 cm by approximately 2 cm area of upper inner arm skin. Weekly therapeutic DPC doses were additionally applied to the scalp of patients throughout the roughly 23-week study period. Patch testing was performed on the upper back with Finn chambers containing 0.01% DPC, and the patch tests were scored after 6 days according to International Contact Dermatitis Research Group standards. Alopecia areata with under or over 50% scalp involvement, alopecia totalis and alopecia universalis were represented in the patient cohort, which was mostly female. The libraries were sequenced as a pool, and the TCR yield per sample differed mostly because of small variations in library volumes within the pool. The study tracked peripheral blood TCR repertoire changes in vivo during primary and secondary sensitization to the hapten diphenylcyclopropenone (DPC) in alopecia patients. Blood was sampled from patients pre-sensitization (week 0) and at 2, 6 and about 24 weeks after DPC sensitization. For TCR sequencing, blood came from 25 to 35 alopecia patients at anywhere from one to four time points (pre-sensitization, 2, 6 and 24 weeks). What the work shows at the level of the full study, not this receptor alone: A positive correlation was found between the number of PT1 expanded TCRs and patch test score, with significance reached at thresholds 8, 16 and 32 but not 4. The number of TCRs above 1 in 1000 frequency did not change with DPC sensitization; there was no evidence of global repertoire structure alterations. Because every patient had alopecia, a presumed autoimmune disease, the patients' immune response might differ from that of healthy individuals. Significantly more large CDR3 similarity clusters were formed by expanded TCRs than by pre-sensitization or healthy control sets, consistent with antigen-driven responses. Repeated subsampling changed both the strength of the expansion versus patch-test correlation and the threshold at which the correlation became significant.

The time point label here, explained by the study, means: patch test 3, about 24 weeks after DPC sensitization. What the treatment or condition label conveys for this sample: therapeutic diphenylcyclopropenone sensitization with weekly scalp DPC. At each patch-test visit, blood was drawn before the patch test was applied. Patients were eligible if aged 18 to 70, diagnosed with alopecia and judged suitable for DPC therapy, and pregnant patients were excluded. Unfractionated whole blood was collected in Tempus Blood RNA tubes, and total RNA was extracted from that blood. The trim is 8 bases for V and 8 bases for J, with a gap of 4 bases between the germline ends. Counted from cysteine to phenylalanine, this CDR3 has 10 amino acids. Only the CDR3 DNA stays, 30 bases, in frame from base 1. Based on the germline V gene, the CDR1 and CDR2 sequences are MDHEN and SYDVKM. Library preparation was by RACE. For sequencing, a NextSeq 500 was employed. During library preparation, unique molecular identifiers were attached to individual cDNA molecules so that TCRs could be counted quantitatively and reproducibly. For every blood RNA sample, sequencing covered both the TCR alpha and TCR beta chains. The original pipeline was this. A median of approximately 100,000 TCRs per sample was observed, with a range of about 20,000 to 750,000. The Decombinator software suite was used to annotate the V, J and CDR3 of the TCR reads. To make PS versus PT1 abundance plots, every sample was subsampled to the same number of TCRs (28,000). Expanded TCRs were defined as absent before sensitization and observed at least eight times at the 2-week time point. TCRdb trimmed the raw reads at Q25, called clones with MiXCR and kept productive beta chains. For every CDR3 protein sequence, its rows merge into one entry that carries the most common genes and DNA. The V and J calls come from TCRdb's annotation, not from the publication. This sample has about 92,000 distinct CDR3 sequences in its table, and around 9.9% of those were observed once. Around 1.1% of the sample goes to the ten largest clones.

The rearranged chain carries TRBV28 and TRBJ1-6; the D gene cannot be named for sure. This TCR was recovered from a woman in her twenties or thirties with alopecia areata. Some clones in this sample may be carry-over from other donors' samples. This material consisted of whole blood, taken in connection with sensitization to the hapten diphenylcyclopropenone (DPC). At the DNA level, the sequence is TGTGCCAGCGGTGATTCACCCCTCCACTTT. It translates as CASGDSPLHF.